This T cell receptor beta chain came from a study of blood T cell repertoires in COVID-19. Across the study: Sources were T cells, B-cell-depleted T cells, or PBMCs; the material itself was cDNA or gDNA.

Per the study methods: Estimated nucleated cell counts came from reference gene primer amplification. Only in-frame clones appear in the TCRdb table, and some are missing; sequencing was by immunoSEQ multiplex PCR. V and J calls and clone size are given by that table; D and trimming were obtained from the DNA. The sample lists around 200,000 clones, roughly four fifths occurring once. CDR1 and CDR2 (germline): SGHRS, YFSETQ. V lost 5 bases and J 2 bases, leaving 13 bases between the germline ends. The CDR3 spans 14 residues. Sequencing input: peripheral blood. The rearrangement joins TRBV5-1 to TRBJ2-5, with D possibly TRBD1 on 5 matching bases. This sequence was found in a woman between 50 and 59 years old with acute or convalescent COVID-19. The CDR3 DNA reads as TGCGCCAGCAGGACCTCAGGGTATCAAGAGACCCAGTACTTC. It encodes CASRTSGYQETQYF.